The rows below give T cell receptor beta chains drawn from one sample of a study of naive and memory T cell subsets. TCRdb independently ran MiXCR on the UMI-ligation and nested PCR reads; one entry per CDR3 protein. The sample carries 130,000 to 150,000 distinct CDR3 sequences, over 15% recorded once. Sequencing input: naive CD4+ T cells from blood. Receptors originate from a human donor in good health. CDR3s include the opening cysteine and the closing phenylalanine or tryptophan. The order of the fields is clone size, CDR3 length, D gene, J gene, V gene, CDR3 DNA, CDR3 protein. A D gene is named only where the DNA matches it firmly. For some rows the clone size is stated as once, few or many, or as a class when expanded; others skip it.

abundance: few
len: 13
d_gene: NA
j_gene: TRBJ1-2
v_gene: TRBV20-1
CDR3nt: TGCAGTGCGTCACGTGGGGGAGTAGGCGGCTACACCTTC
CDR3aa: CSASRGGVGGYTF

abundance: few
len: 16
d_gene: NA
j_gene: TRBJ2-2
v_gene: TRBV2
CDR3nt: TGTGCCAGCAGTGAAATCGGACAATTGAACACCGGGGAGCTGTTTTTT
CDR3aa: CASSEIGQLNTGELFF

abundance: once
len: 16
d_gene: NA
j_gene: TRBJ1-5
v_gene: TRBV24-1
CDR3nt: TGTGCCACCCAGTCTTCCGGAGGGAGAAGGGATCAGCCCCAGCATTTT
CDR3aa: CATQSSGGRRDQPQHF

abundance: many
len: 14
d_gene: NA
j_gene: TRBJ2-3
v_gene: TRBV7-3
CDR3nt: TGTGCCAGCAGCTTACTAGCCTACCCAGATACGCAGTATTTT
CDR3aa: CASSLLAYPDTQYF

abundance: few
len: 14
d_gene: NA
j_gene: TRBJ2-3
v_gene: TRBV11-2
CDR3nt: TGTGCCAGCAGTCGGCGGCCCTACACAGATACGCAGTATTTT
CDR3aa: CASSRRPYTDTQYF

abundance: NA
len: 13
d_gene: TRBD1
j_gene: TRBJ2-1
v_gene: TRBV6-2/TRBV6-3
CDR3nt: TGTGCCAGCACCAGGGACAGTTACAATGAGCAGTTCTTC
CDR3aa: CASTRDSYNEQFF

abundance: few
len: 15
d_gene: NA
j_gene: TRBJ2-6
v_gene: TRBV2
CDR3nt: TGTGCCAGCAGTGGAGAAGACCTAGGGGCCAACGTCCTGACTTTC
CDR3aa: CASSGEDLGANVLTF

abundance: NA
len: 12
d_gene: NA
j_gene: TRBJ1-1
v_gene: TRBV29-1
CDR3nt: TGCAGCGTTCGTGATATGGACACTGAAGCTTTCTTT
CDR3aa: CSVRDMDTEAFF

abundance: few
len: 17
d_gene: TRBD1
j_gene: TRBJ2-7
v_gene: TRBV27
CDR3nt: TGTGCCAGCAGTATCTCCCTGACAGGGAACTATGGCTACGAGCAGTACTTC
CDR3aa: CASSISLTGNYGYEQYF

abundance: few
len: 13
d_gene: NA
j_gene: TRBJ2-5
v_gene: TRBV6-1
CDR3nt: TGTGCCAGCAGTGAAGAACTTCGGGAGACCCAGTACTTC
CDR3aa: CASSEELRETQYF

abundance: NA
len: 14
d_gene: NA
j_gene: TRBJ1-5
v_gene: TRBV30
CDR3nt: TGTGCCTGGAGTCGAGGGGAGGCCAATCAGCCCCAGCATTTT
CDR3aa: CAWSRGEANQPQHF

abundance: few
len: 16
d_gene: TRBD2
j_gene: TRBJ2-4
v_gene: TRBV12-5
CDR3nt: TGTGCTAGTGGCTCTAGCCGAACAACTAGCGGGGGGGGTCAGTACTTC
CDR3aa: CASGSSRTTSGGGQYF

abundance: NA
len: 15
d_gene: TRBD1
j_gene: TRBJ2-7
v_gene: TRBV5-1
CDR3nt: TGCGCCAGCAGCTTGGATACAGGGGGCTTCGACGAGCAGTACTTC
CDR3aa: CASSLDTGGFDEQYF

abundance: NA
len: 14
d_gene: TRBD1
j_gene: TRBJ2-7
v_gene: TRBV2
CDR3nt: TGTGCCAGCAGGGACAGGGCGAGGGATTACGAGCAGTACTTC
CDR3aa: CASRDRARDYEQYF

abundance: many
len: 12
d_gene: NA
j_gene: TRBJ2-5
v_gene: TRBV5-1
CDR3nt: TGCGCCAGCAGCAACGGGGTGGAGACCCAGTACTTC
CDR3aa: CASSNGVETQYF

abundance: few
len: 13
d_gene: NA
j_gene: TRBJ2-1
v_gene: TRBV5-1
CDR3nt: TGCGCCAGCAGCTTGAAGGGAGCGGGTGAGCAGTTCTTC
CDR3aa: CASSLKGAGEQFF

abundance: few
len: 15
d_gene: TRBD2
j_gene: TRBJ2-1
v_gene: TRBV14
CDR3nt: TGTGCCAGCAGCCAAGATAGCGGGAGCGACAATGAGCAGTTCTTC
CDR3aa: CASSQDSGSDNEQFF

abundance: NA
len: 16
d_gene: NA
j_gene: TRBJ2-2
v_gene: TRBV3-1
CDR3nt: TGTGCCAGCAGACGAGGCGGATGGGATGAAACCGGGGAGCTGTTTTTT
CDR3aa: CASRRGGWDETGELFF

abundance: few
len: 15
d_gene: TRBD2
j_gene: TRBJ2-1
v_gene: TRBV7-2
CDR3nt: TGTGCCAGCAGAGAGGGACTAGCGGGAAGGCGGGAGCAGTTCTTC
CDR3aa: CASREGLAGRREQFF

abundance: NA
len: 19
d_gene: TRBD1
j_gene: TRBJ1-4
v_gene: TRBV19
CDR3nt: TGTGCCAGTAGTTTATTCGGGACAGCTATGGTGACGGATAATGAAAAACTGTTTTTT
CDR3aa: CASSLFGTAMVTDNEKLFF

abundance: few
len: 16
d_gene: NA
j_gene: TRBJ2-1
v_gene: TRBV5-4
CDR3nt: TGTGCCAGCAGCTTGGCGGCTACCTTGTCCTACAATGAGCAGTTCTTC
CDR3aa: CASSLAATLSYNEQFF

abundance: NA
len: 13
d_gene: NA
j_gene: TRBJ2-7
v_gene: TRBV20-1
CDR3nt: TGCAGTGCCCTGAGGGACTCTGCCTACGAGCAGTACTTC
CDR3aa: CSALRDSAYEQYF

abundance: NA
len: 14
d_gene: TRBD2
j_gene: TRBJ2-3
v_gene: TRBV29-1
CDR3nt: TGCAGCGTTGAACCTAGCGGGGGCACAGATACGCAGTATTTT
CDR3aa: CSVEPSGGTDTQYF

abundance: few
len: 14
d_gene: NA
j_gene: TRBJ2-1
v_gene: TRBV28
CDR3nt: TGTGCCAGCAGCCGCCTGGGGGGCGGATTTGAGCAGTTCTTC
CDR3aa: CASSRLGGGFEQFF

abundance: few
len: 15
d_gene: TRBD1
j_gene: TRBJ1-5
v_gene: TRBV7-2
CDR3nt: TGTGCCAGCAGCGCCCGGACAGGGCAAAGTCAGCCCCAGCATTTT
CDR3aa: CASSARTGQSQPQHF

abundance: few
len: 16
d_gene: TRBD2
j_gene: TRBJ2-1
v_gene: TRBV19
CDR3nt: TGTGCCAGTAGTATCAGGCTAGCGGGAGTTAGTAGTGAGCAGTTCTTC
CDR3aa: CASSIRLAGVSSEQFF

abundance: NA
len: 16
d_gene: NA
j_gene: TRBJ1-1
v_gene: TRBV6-5
CDR3nt: TGTGCCAGCAGTTACTCGACGGCAGGGGCGAACACTGAAGCTTTCTTT
CDR3aa: CASSYSTAGANTEAFF

abundance: NA
len: 15
d_gene: TRBD2
j_gene: TRBJ2-7
v_gene: TRBV10-3
CDR3nt: TGTGCCATCGCAACTAGCGGGAGGGCAGCCAGCGAGCAGTACTTC
CDR3aa: CAIATSGRAASEQYF

abundance: few
len: 18
d_gene: TRBD1
j_gene: TRBJ2-6
v_gene: TRBV12-3/TRBV12-4
CDR3nt: TGTGCCAGCGGATTAGACAGGGGGCTGGGCTCTGGGGCCAACGTCCTGACTTTC
CDR3aa: CASGLDRGLGSGANVLTF

abundance: NA
len: 15
d_gene: TRBD1
j_gene: TRBJ1-1
v_gene: TRBV7-9
CDR3nt: TGTTTCAGTCGTCAGCTCGGACAGGGGCTCACTGAAGCTTTCTTT
CDR3aa: CFSRQLGQGLTEAFF

abundance: few
len: 14
d_gene: TRBD2
j_gene: TRBJ2-7
v_gene: TRBV28
CDR3nt: TGTGCCAGCGGTTTGGGGCTAGCGGCGTACGAGCAGTACTTC
CDR3aa: CASGLGLAAYEQYF

abundance: many
len: 15
d_gene: TRBD2
j_gene: TRBJ2-7
v_gene: TRBV5-1
CDR3nt: TGCGCCAGCAGCGCGGGACTAGCGGGAGTTAGCGAGCAGTACTTC
CDR3aa: CASSAGLAGVSEQYF

abundance: once
len: 13
d_gene: NA
j_gene: TRBJ1-1
v_gene: TRBV29-1
CDR3nt: TGCAGCGTGGACAGCGGGGGGAACACTGAAGCTTTCTTT
CDR3aa: CSVDSGGNTEAFF

abundance: NA
len: 14
d_gene: TRBD1
j_gene: TRBJ1-1
v_gene: TRBV28
CDR3nt: TGTGCCAGCAGCCTCGGGACAGGGCAAACTGAAGCTTTCTTT
CDR3aa: CASSLGTGQTEAFF

abundance: NA
len: 14
d_gene: TRBD1
j_gene: TRBJ2-6
v_gene: TRBV29-1
CDR3nt: TGCAGCGTCCGGACAGGGACAGGGGCCAACGTCCTGACTTTC
CDR3aa: CSVRTGTGANVLTF

abundance: NA
len: 14
d_gene: NA
j_gene: TRBJ1-1
v_gene: TRBV12-3/TRBV12-4
CDR3nt: TGTGCCAGCAGTTTAAGGGACGCGAGCACTGAAGCTTTCTTT
CDR3aa: CASSLRDASTEAFF

abundance: few
len: 15
d_gene: NA
j_gene: TRBJ2-1
v_gene: TRBV6-5
CDR3nt: TGTGCCAGCAGTTACGCCCCTTCCACCCATCATGAGCAGTTCTTC
CDR3aa: CASSYAPSTHHEQFF

abundance: few
len: 13
d_gene: NA
j_gene: TRBJ2-1
v_gene: TRBV29-1
CDR3nt: TGCAGCGTTGTGCGGAGCTCCTACAATGAGCAGTTCTTC
CDR3aa: CSVVRSSYNEQFF

abundance: NA
len: 15
d_gene: NA
j_gene: TRBJ1-6
v_gene: TRBV20-1
CDR3nt: TGCAGTGCCAGAGCCCAGCTTGCGGCTAATTCACCCCTCCACTTT
CDR3aa: CSARAQLAANSPLHF

abundance: NA
len: 18
d_gene: TRBD2
j_gene: TRBJ2-2
v_gene: TRBV20-1
CDR3nt: TGCAGTGCCTTGCGCCCCCCAAGGGGAGGGCCCTCTTACGGGGAGCTGTTTTTT
CDR3aa: CSALRPPRGGPSYGELFF

abundance: few
len: 11
d_gene: NA
j_gene: TRBJ2-7
v_gene: TRBV10-3
CDR3nt: TGTGCCATCAGTGGACACTACGAGCAGTACTTC
CDR3aa: CAISGHYEQYF

abundance: NA
len: 13
d_gene: NA
j_gene: TRBJ2-7
v_gene: TRBV5-6
CDR3nt: TGTGCCAGCAGCTTGTCGGCTAGGGACGAGCAGTACTTC
CDR3aa: CASSLSARDEQYF